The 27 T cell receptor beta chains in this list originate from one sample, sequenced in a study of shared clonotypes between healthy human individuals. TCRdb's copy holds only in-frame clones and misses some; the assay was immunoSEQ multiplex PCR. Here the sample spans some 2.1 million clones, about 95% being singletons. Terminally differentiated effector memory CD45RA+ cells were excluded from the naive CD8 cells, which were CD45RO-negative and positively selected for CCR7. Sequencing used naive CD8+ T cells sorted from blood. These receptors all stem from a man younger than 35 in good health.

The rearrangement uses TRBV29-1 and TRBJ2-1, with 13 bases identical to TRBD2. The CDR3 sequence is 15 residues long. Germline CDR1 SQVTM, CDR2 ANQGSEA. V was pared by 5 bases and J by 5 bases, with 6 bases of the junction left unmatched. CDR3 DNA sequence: TGCAGCGTTCAACCGGGACTAGCGGGACACAATGAGCAGTTCTTC. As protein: CSVQPGLAGHNEQFF.

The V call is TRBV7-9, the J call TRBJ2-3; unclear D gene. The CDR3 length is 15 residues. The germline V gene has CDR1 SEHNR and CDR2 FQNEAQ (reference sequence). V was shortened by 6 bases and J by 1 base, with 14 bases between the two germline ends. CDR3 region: CASRSPDGGTDTQYF. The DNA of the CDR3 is TGTGCCAGCAGGTCCCCCGATGGGGGCACAGATACGCAGTATTTT.

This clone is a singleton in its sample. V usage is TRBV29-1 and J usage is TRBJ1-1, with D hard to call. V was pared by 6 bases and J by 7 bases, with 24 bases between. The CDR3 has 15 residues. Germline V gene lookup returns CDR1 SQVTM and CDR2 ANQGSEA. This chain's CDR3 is CSVTSPVPPTNEAFF. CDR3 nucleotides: TGCAGCGTAACGTCCCCGGTTCCCCCAACAAATGAAGCTTTCTTT.

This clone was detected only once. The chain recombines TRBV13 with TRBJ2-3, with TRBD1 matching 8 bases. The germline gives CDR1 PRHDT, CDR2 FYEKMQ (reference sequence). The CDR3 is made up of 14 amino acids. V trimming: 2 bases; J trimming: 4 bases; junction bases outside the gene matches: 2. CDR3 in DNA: TGTGCCAGCAGCTTAACAGGGGGTGCAGATACGCAGTATTTT. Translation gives CASSLTGGADTQYF.

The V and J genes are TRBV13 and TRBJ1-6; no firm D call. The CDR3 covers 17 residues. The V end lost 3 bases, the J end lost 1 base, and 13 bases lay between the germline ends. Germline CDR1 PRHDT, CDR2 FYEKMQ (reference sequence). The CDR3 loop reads CASSFGSGPSYNSPLHF. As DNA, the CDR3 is TGTGCCAGCAGCTTCGGGTCAGGTCCATCCTATAATTCACCCCTCCACTTT.

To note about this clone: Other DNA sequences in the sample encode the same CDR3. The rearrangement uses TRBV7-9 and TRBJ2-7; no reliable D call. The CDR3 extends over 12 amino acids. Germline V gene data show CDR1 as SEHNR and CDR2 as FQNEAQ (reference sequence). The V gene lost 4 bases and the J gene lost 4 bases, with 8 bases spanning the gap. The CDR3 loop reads CASSSDGYEQYF. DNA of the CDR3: TGTGCCAGCAGCTCGGACGGATACGAGCAGTACTTC.

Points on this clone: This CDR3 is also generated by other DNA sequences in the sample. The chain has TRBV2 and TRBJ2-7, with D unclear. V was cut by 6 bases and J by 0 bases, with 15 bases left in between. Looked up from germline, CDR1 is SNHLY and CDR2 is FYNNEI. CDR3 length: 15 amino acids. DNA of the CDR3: TGTGCCAGCAGCTGGGATGAAAAAGGCTCCTACGAGCAGTACTTC. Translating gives CASSWDEKGSYEQYF.

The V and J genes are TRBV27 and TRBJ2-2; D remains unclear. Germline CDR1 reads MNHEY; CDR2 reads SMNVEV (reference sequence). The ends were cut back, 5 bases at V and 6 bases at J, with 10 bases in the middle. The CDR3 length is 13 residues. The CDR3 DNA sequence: TGTGCCAGCAGTCCTCCGACCTCCGGGGAGCTGTTTTTT. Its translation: CASSPPTSGELFF.

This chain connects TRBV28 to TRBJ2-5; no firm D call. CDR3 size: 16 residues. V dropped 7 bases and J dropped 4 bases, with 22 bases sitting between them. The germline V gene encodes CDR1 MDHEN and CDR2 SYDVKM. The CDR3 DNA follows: TGTGCCAGCACCTCACTTCGGTCCCCCGGGCGAGAGACCCAGTACTTC. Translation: CASTSLRSPGRETQYF.

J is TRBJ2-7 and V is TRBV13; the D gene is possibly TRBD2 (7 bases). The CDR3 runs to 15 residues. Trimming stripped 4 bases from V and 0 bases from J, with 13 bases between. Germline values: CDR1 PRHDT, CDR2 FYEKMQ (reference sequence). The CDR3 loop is CASSYTGGASYEQYF. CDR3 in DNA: TGTGCCAGCAGCTACACGGGGGGCGCCTCCTACGAGCAGTACTTC.

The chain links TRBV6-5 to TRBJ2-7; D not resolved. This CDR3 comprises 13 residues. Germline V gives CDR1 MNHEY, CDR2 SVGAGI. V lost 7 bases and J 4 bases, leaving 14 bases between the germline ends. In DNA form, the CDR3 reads TGTGCCAGCAATATAGCCCCAGGTTACGAGCAGTACTTC. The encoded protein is CASNIAPGYEQYF.

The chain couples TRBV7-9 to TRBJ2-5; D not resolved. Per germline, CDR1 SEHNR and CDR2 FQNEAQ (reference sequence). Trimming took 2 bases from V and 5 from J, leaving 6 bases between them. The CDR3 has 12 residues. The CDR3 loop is CASSLPGETQYF. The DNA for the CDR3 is TGTGCCAGCAGCTTACCCGGGGAGACCCAGTACTTC.

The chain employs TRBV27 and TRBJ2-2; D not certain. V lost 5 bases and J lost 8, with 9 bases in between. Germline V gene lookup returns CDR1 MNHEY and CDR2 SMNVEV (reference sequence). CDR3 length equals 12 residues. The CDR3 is CASSPLRGELFF. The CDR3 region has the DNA TGTGCCAGCAGTCCCCTGAGAGGGGAGCTGTTTTTT.

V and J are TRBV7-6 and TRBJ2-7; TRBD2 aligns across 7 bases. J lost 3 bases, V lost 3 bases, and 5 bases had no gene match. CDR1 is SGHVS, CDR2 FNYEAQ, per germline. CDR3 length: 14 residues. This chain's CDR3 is CASSLGLLGYEQYF. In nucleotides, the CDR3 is TGTGCCAGCAGCTTGGGACTATTGGGCTACGAGCAGTACTTC.

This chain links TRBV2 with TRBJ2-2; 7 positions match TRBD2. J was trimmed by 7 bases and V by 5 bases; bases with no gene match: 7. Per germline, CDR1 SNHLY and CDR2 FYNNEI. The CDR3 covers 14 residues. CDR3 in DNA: TGTGCCAGCAGTCCCTACGCGGGGGACGGGGAGCTGTTTTTT. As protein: CASSPYAGDGELFF.

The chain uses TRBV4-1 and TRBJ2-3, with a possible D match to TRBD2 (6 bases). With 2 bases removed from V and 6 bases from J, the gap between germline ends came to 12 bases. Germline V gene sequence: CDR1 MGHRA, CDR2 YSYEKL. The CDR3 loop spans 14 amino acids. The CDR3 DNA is TGCGCCAGCAGCCAACGGGCAGGAGGGGATACGCAGTATTTT. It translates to CASSQRAGGDTQYF.

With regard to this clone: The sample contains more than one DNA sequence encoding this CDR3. The CDR3 bases are TGTGCCAGCAGTTTGGGGCAGGGGCTAGATACGCAGTATTTT. It encodes CASSLGQGLDTQYF. The chain is built from TRBV27 and TRBJ2-3, with a tentative D call TRBD1 (6 bases). Germline CDR1 reads MNHEY; CDR2 reads SMNVEV (reference sequence). The CDR3 has 14 amino acids. The ends were cut back, 3 bases at V and 5 bases at J, with 12 bases in the middle.

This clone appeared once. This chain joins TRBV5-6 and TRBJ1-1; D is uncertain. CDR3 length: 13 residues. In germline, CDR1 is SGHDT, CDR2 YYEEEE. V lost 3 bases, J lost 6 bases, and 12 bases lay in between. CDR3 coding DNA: TGTGCCAGCAGCTCCCGTTTGGGTGCTGAAGCTTTCTTT. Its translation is CASSSRLGAEAFF.

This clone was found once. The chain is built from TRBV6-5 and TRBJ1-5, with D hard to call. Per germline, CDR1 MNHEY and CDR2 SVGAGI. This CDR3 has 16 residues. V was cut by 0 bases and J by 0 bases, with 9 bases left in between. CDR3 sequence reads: CASSYSHIDSNQPQHF. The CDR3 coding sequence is TGTGCCAGCAGTTACTCCCATATCGATAGCAATCAGCCCCAGCATTTT.

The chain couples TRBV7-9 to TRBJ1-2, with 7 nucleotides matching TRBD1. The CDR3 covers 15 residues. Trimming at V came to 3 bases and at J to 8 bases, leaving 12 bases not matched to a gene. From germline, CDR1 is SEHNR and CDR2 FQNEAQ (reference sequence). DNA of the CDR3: TGTGCCAGCAGCTTCTCCGCCACAGGGGTAGGCGGCTACACCTTC. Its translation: CASSFSATGVGGYTF. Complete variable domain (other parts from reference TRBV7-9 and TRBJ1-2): DTGVSQNPRHKITKRGQNVTFRCDPISEHNRLYWYRQTLGQGPEFLTYFQNEAQLEKSRLLSDRFSAERPKGSFSTLEIQRTEQGDSAMYLCASSFSATGVGGYTFGSGTRLTVV.

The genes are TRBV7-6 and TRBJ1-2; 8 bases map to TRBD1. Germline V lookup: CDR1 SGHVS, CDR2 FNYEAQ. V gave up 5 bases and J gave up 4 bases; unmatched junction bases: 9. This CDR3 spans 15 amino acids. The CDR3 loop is CASSPGQGGTYGYTF. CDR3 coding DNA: TGTGCCAGCAGCCCCGGACAGGGAGGCACCTATGGCTACACCTTC.

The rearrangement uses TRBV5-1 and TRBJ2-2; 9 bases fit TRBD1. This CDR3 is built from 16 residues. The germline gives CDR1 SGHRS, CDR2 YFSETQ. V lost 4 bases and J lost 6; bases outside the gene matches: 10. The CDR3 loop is CASSLWTGEGSGELFF. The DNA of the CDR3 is TGCGCCAGCAGCCTGTGGACAGGGGAAGGATCCGGGGAGCTGTTTTTT. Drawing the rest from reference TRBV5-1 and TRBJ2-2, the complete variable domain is KAGVTQTPRYLIKTRGQQVTLSCSPISGHRSVSWYQQTPGQGLQFLFEYFSETQRNKGNFPGRFSGRQFSNSRSEMNVSTLELGDSALYLCASSLWTGEGSGELFFGEGSRLTVL.

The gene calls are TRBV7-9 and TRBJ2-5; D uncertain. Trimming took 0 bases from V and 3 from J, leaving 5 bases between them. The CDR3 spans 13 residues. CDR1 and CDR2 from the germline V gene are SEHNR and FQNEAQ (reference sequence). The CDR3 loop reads CASSLAHEETQYF. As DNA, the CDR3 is TGTGCCAGCAGCTTAGCGCATGAAGAGACCCAGTACTTC. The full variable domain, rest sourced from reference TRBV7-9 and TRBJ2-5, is DTGVSQNPRHKITKRGQNVTFRCDPISEHNRLYWYRQTLGQGPEFLTYFQNEAQLEKSRLLSDRFSAERPKGSFSTLEIQRTEQGDSAMYLCASSLAHEETQYFGPGTRLLVL.

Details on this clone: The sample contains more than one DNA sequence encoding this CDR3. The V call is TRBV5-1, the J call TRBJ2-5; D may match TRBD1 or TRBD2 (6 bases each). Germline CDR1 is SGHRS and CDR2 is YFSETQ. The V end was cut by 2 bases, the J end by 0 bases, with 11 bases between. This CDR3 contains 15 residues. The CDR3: CASSFEGGYQETQYF. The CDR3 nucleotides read TGCGCCAGCAGCTTCGAAGGGGGGTACCAAGAGACCCAGTACTTC.

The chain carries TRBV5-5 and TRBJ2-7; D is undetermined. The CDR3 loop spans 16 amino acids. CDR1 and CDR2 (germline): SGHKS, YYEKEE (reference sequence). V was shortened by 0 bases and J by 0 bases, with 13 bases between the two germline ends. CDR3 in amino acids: CASSLALVSNSYEQYF. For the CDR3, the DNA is TGTGCCAGCAGCTTGGCGCTGGTTTCCAACTCCTACGAGCAGTACTTC.

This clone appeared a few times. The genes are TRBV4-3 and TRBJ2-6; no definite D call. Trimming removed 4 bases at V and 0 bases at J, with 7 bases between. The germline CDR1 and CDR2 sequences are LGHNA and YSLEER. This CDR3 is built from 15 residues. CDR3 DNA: TGCGCCAGCAGCCCGACAAGCTCTGGGGCCAACGTCCTGACTTTC. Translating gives CASSPTSSGANVLTF.

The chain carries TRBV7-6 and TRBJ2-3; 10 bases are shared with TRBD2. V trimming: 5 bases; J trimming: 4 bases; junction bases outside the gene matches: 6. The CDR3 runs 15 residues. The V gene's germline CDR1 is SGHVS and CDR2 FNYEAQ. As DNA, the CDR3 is TGTGCCAGCAGCCTTGTAGCGGGAGGAGCAGATACGCAGTATTTT. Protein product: CASSLVAGGADTQYF.